Shown below are 23 T cell receptor beta chains from a single sample sequenced in a study of blood T cell repertoires in COVID-19. Libraries were prepared by immunoSEQ multiplex PCR; TCRdb keeps only in-frame clonotypes and omits some of them. The data hold roughly 360,000 clones, with around 89% observed a single time. The sequencing sample was made of PBMCs or T cells enriched from blood (not recorded which). The receptors shown here come from a woman aged 30 to 39 with acute COVID-19.

As concerns this clone: An end of the junction differs from the germline gene, which may be a read error. This chain links TRBV5-1 with TRBJ2-5; unclear D gene. This CDR3 contains 13 residues. Germline V gene sequence: CDR1 SGHRS, CDR2 YFSETQ. Written as DNA, the CDR3 is TGCGCCAGCAGCACTGAGTCCCAAGAAACCCAGTACTTC. This sequence encodes CASSTESQETQYF. The full variable domain, in which reference TRBV5-1 and TRBJ2-5 provide the parts outside the CDR3, is KAGVTQTPRYLIKTRGQQVTLSCSPISGHRSVSWYQQTPGQGLQFLFEYFSETQRNKGNFPGRFSGRQFSNSRSEMNVSTLELGDSALYLCASSTESQETQYFGPGTRLLVL.

In its sample, this clone was seen once. The chain employs TRBV13 and TRBJ2-7; tentative D call: TRBD2 (6 bases). The germline gives CDR1 PRHDT, CDR2 FYEKMQ (reference sequence). The CDR3 loop spans 13 amino acids. V lost 0 bases, J lost 5 bases, and 8 bases lay in between. CDR3 sequence (DNA): TGTGCCAGCAGCTTAGGTGCTAGCGACGAGCAGTACTTC. Translating gives CASSLGASDEQYF.

The chain uses TRBV2 and TRBJ2-5; 8 positions agree with TRBD2. The junction had 8 bases not matched to a gene; V was cut back by 5 bases and J by 3 bases. This CDR3 is 15 amino acids long. CDR1 is SNHLY, CDR2 FYNNEI, per germline. CDR3 sequence reads: CASSFSGTKKETQYF. CDR3 DNA: TGTGCCAGCAGTTTTAGCGGGACTAAAAAAGAGACCCAGTACTTC.

This clone showed up just once. The CDR3: CASSFATGAGSPLHF. Written as DNA, the CDR3 is TGCGCCAGCAGCTTCGCGACAGGGGCGGGTTCACCCCTCCACTTT. V gene TRBV5-1 combines with J gene TRBJ1-6; 8 nucleotides match TRBD1. This CDR3 comprises 15 residues. Per germline, CDR1 SGHRS and CDR2 YFSETQ. Germline trimming cut 2 bases from V and 9 bases from J; bases unmatched to any gene: 7.

The chain links TRBV6-5 to TRBJ2-7; 7 positions agree with TRBD1. V shed 6 bases and J 2 bases; nucleotides not matched to a gene: 10. The V gene's germline CDR1 is MNHEY and CDR2 SVGAGI. The CDR3 totals 15 residues. This chain's CDR3 is CASRQGGRVAYEQYF. In DNA, the CDR3 is TGTGCCAGCAGGCAAGGGGGCCGGGTAGCCTACGAGCAGTACTTC.

The rearrangement links TRBV4-2 to TRBJ1-6; a possible D gene is TRBD1 (6 bases). CDR1 is LGHNA and CDR2 is YNFKEQ in the germline V gene. The CDR3 extends over 17 amino acids. V was pared by 1 base and J by 4 bases, with 14 bases between. CDR3 DNA sequence: TGTGCCAGCAGCCAAGGATTACGACAGGCTTATAATTCACCCCTCCACTTT. It specifies CASSQGLRQAYNSPLHF.

V and J are TRBV30 and TRBJ1-2, with 9 bases matching TRBD1. The CDR3 extends over 13 amino acids. Germline V gene data show CDR1 as GTSNPN and CDR2 as SVGIG (reference sequence). With 4 bases clipped from V and 7 bases from J, the junction kept 7 bases outside the gene matches. The CDR3 sequence is CAWTVDRGRGYTF. In DNA, the CDR3 is TGTGCCTGGACCGTGGACAGGGGACGTGGCTACACCTTC.

The J gene is TRBJ1-4, the V gene TRBV3-1 (or the pseudogene TRBV3-2); D remains unclear. Germline CDR1 is LGHDT and CDR2 is YNNKEL (reference sequence). Trimming pared 3 bases from V and 3 bases from J, leaving 8 bases between. The CDR3 loop spans 14 amino acids. The CDR3 bases are TGTGCCAGCAGCCAGGTCGGGGCTAATGAAAAACTGTTTTTT. Protein product: CASSQVGANEKLFF.

The rearrangement joins TRBV7-2 to TRBJ1-2; the D gene is possibly TRBD1 (5 bases). The CDR3 extends over 13 amino acids. Germline V gives CDR1 SGHTA, CDR2 FQGNSA. Trimming cost V 5 bases and J 6 bases, with 13 bases left between them. The CDR3, as DNA: TGTGCCAGCAGCCCCATTGGAGGGGATGGCTACACCTTC. Translating it yields CASSPIGGDGYTF.

V usage is TRBV5-6 and J usage is TRBJ2-1; the D is unclear. Between the trimmed V and J ends, which lost 2 bases and 3 bases, there was a span of 9 bases. Germline V gene data show CDR1 as SGHDT and CDR2 as YYEEEE. CDR3 length: 14 amino acids. The CDR3 DNA sequence: TGTGCCAGCAGCTTAGATCGGTTCTACAATGAGCAGTTCTTC. Translation: CASSLDRFYNEQFF.

The chain carries TRBV5-1 and TRBJ1-2; 8 nucleotides align to TRBD1. Germline assignment: CDR1 SGHRS and CDR2 YFSETQ. V was pared by 0 bases and J by 4 bases, with 5 bases of the junction left unmatched. CDR3 length: 15 residues. The CDR3 protein is CASSLDTGGGYGYTF. CDR3 DNA: TGCGCCAGCAGCTTGGACACAGGGGGTGGCTATGGCTACACCTTC.

The J gene is TRBJ2-1, the V gene TRBV7-7; 7 bases line up with TRBD2. Losses at the gene ends were 0 bases for V and 3 bases for J; bases not matched to a gene: 8. Germline CDR1 reads SSHAT; CDR2 reads FNYEAQ (reference sequence). This CDR3 is built from 17 residues. CDR3 residues: CASSLALGLTNYNEQFF. The CDR3, as DNA: TGTGCCAGCAGCTTAGCGTTGGGACTAACTAACTACAATGAGCAGTTCTTC.

This sequence joins TRBV5-1 and TRBJ2-7; TRBD2 matches 11 bases. The V gene end was trimmed by 1 base and the J gene end by 0 bases; junction bases not matched to a gene: 9. Germline CDR1 SGHRS, CDR2 YFSETQ. This CDR3 spans 18 amino acids. CDR3 in amino acids: CASSLPSSGGTGSYEQYF. Here the CDR3 DNA reads TGCGCCAGCAGCTTGCCCTCTAGCGGGGGGACTGGCTCCTACGAGCAGTACTTC.

The CDR3 spells CASSIAVSQPQHF. DNA of the CDR3: TGTGCCAGTAGTATCGCGGTTTCCCAGCCCCAGCATTTT. The chain uses TRBV19 and TRBJ1-5; D is unresolved. The length of the CDR3 is 13 residues. Germline V gives CDR1 LNHDA, CDR2 SQIVND (reference sequence). The germline V and J ends were trimmed by 3 bases and 7 bases, with 10 bases remaining between them.

The V and J genes are TRBV7-3 and TRBJ2-7, with 10 bases matching TRBD1. This CDR3 comprises 16 residues. The germline V gene has CDR1 SGHTA and CDR2 FQGTGA. Trimming removed 3 bases from V and 2 bases from J; junction bases left unmatched: 7. The CDR3 sequence: CASSFGDGTGAYEQYF. DNA for the CDR3: TGTGCCAGCAGCTTTGGGGATGGGACAGGGGCCTACGAGCAGTACTTC.

This chain links TRBV4-1 with TRBJ1-5; 7 bases agree with TRBD1. The V gene's germline CDR1 is MGHRA and CDR2 YSYEKL. V dropped 6 bases and J dropped 1; count of bases not matched to a gene: 9. The CDR3 length is 16 residues. The CDR3 DNA reads as TGCGCCAGCAGTGAACAGGGGTTGGGAAGCAATCAGCCCCAGCATTTT. Translated: CASSEQGLGSNQPQHF.

The rearrangement uses TRBV3-1 (or the pseudogene TRBV3-2) and TRBJ1-1, with 7 positions matching TRBD1. This CDR3 contains 15 residues. V lost 4 bases and J lost 4; bases outside the gene matches: 9. Germline lookup yields CDR1 LGHDT and CDR2 YNNKEL (reference sequence). The CDR3 DNA reads TGTGCCAGCAGCCCTGAGACAGGGTTGGGCACTGAAGCTTTCTTT. This codes for CASSPETGLGTEAFF.

The rearrangement joins TRBV10-3 to TRBJ1-5; D is uncertain. The length of the CDR3 is 14 residues. Germline-derived CDR1 and CDR2 are ENHRY and SYGVKD. Trimming left V 4 bases short and J 4 bases short, with 11 bases between. CDR3 in amino acids: CAISAQVANQPQHF. DNA for the CDR3: TGTGCCATCAGTGCGCAGGTCGCAAATCAGCCCCAGCATTTT.

The V call is TRBV4-1, the J call TRBJ2-7; 7 bases agree with TRBD1. The length of the CDR3 is 15 residues. The V and J ends lost 1 base and 4 bases, in that order; junction bases with no gene match: 7. In germline, CDR1 is MGHRA, CDR2 YSYEKL. CDR3: CASSQGLDRIYEQYF. CDR3 in DNA: TGCGCCAGCAGCCAAGGATTGGACAGGATATACGAGCAGTACTTC.

Regarding this clone: Within the sample, other DNA sequences also encode this same CDR3. The chain uses TRBV10-1 and TRBJ2-3, with TRBD2 identical over 11 bases. Germline V CDR1 and CDR2: WNHNN, SYGVQD (reference sequence). The CDR3 totals 15 residues. Trimming at V came to 6 bases and at J to 3 bases, leaving 5 bases not matched to a gene. CDR3: CASSELAGGTDTQYF. The CDR3 DNA reads as TGCGCCAGCAGCGAGCTAGCGGGGGGTACAGATACGCAGTATTTT.

The gene calls are TRBV13 and TRBJ1-3; D gene ambiguous. V lost 6 bases and J 4 bases, leaving 22 bases between the germline ends. Germline V CDR1 and CDR2: PRHDT, FYEKMQ (reference sequence). This CDR3 has 17 residues. The CDR3 bases are TGTGCCAGCAGGAGACTGACCGGGTCCAAGACGGGAAACACCATATATTTT. Its protein is CASRRLTGSKTGNTIYF. The complete variable domain, with remaining parts taken from reference TRBV13 and TRBJ1-3, reads AAGVIQSPRHLIKEKRETATLKCYPIPRHDTVYWYQQGPGQDPQFLISFYEKMQSDKGSIPDRFSAQQFSDYHSELNMSSLELGDSALYFCASRRLTGSKTGNTIYFGEGSWLTVV.

V usage is TRBV6-6 and J usage is TRBJ1-4; 8 bases are shared with TRBD1. Germline CDR1 and CDR2: MNHNY and SVGAGI (reference sequence). The length of the CDR3 is 15 residues. With V trimmed by 6 bases and J by 5 bases, 8 bases remained unmatched. CDR3 bases: TGTGCCAGCAGGAGCGCAGGGACAGGAAATGAAAAACTGTTTTTT. Residues: CASRSAGTGNEKLFF.

The V and J genes are TRBV29-1 and TRBJ2-7, with D hard to call. Trimming took 3 bases from V and 2 from J, leaving 5 bases between them. This CDR3 region has 11 residues. CDR1 is SQVTM, CDR2 ANQGSEA, per germline. The CDR3: CSVDSAYEQYF. CDR3 in DNA: TGCAGCGTTGATTCGGCCTACGAGCAGTACTTC.